This T cell receptor (beta chain) comes out of a study of T cell responses to AZD1222 COVID-19 vaccine. As for the study in general: Analyses pooled second doses at about 4 or about 12 weeks.

This clone was detected once. What it binds is unknown. The study, taken as a whole, reports: Clonal diversity may have been underestimated, and the donors were mostly white British, with more females than males. Per reports, nearly half of all spike-specific TCRs target regions that are unmutated in variants. Spike-wide coverage was observed for vaccine-associated CD4 TCRs, with dominant responses at 160-218 and 743-854.

Deletions cut 3 bases from V and 8 bases from J, with 20 bases between. CDR3 length: 16 residues. The germline V gene encodes CDR1 MNHEY and CDR2 SMNVEV (reference sequence). Generated by immunoSEQ multiplex PCR, the TCRdb table keeps only in-frame clones and is missing some. The top ten clones hold approximately 1.1% of a sample with around 100,000 clones, approximately 92% of them seen once. The chain has TRBV27 and TRBJ2-1, with D possibly matching TRBD2 (6 bases). The input for sequencing was peripheral blood, taken on day 0 of AZD1222 vaccination. The receptor was isolated from an adult in good health. DNA of the CDR3: TGTGCCAGCAGTTTCCACGAAGGAGGGCCTACAGATGAGCAGTTCTTC. Protein sequence: CASSFHEGGPTDEQFF.